These 30 T cell receptor beta chains came from one sample sequenced in a study of T cells in Graves' hyperthyroidism and ophthalmopathy. RNA transcripts gave rise to amplified TCR beta CDR3 regions. HTBI primers were employed in a first-round RT-PCR of the TCR CDR3. Each CDR3 protein gets one entry after TCRdb re-called the multiplex PCR reads with MiXCR. This sample has about 360,000 distinct CDR3 sequences, with roughly 13% found just once. The sequenced sample was blood. The origin of the receptors is a young woman with Graves' hyperthyroidism.

In this sample, this clonotype turned up many times. The chain joins TRBV28 to TRBJ1-2; TRBD1 aligns across 8 bases. Germline CDR1 and CDR2: MDHEN and SYDVKM. Trimming cost V 5 bases and J 9 bases; bases outside gene matches: 11. The CDR3 extends over 14 amino acids. CDR3 sequence: CASSPTGGIMRYTF. Written as DNA, the CDR3 is TGTGCCAGCAGTCCAACAGGGGGGATTATGCGCTACACCTTC.

Ten or more counts support this clonotype. The J gene is TRBJ1-1, the V gene TRBV2; TRBD1 aligns across 12 bases. The CDR3 is 14 amino acids. The J segment lost 7 bases and the V segment lost 6 bases, leaving 6 bases of the junction unmatched. The germline CDR1 and CDR2 sequences are SNHLY and FYNNEI. This CDR3 is CASRRDRGLDEAFF. The CDR3, as DNA: TGTGCCAGCAGGCGGGACAGGGGGCTAGATGAAGCTTTCTTT.

This clonotype has at least ten counts. The chain uses TRBV20-1 and TRBJ2-3, with D possibly being TRBD1 or TRBD2 (5 bases each). The CDR3 totals 14 residues. The V gene's germline CDR1 is DFQATT and CDR2 SNEGSKA (reference sequence). Trimming pared 5 bases from V and 4 bases from J, leaving 16 bases between. CDR3 sequence (DNA): TGCAGTGCTGGGACCCACAATACGCCAGATACGCAGTATTTT. This sequence encodes CSAGTHNTPDTQYF.

The chain combines TRBV30 with TRBJ2-5; D remains ambiguous. The CDR3 loop spans 12 amino acids. In germline, CDR1 is GTSNPN, CDR2 SVGIG (reference sequence). With 1 base removed from V and 6 bases from J, the gap between germline ends came to 9 bases. CDR3 DNA sequence: TGTGCCTGGAGTGATTCAAGAAAGACCCAGTACTTC. As protein: CAWSDSRKTQYF.

This clonotype appeared many times. This chain uses TRBV2 with TRBJ2-7; 7 bases line up with TRBD1. The CDR3 consists of 13 residues. CDR1 and CDR2 from the germline V gene are SNHLY and FYNNEI. V trimming: 8 bases; J trimming: 1 base; junction bases outside the gene matches: 5. CDR3 DNA: TGTGCCAGCTATATGACAGGGTCCTACGAGCAGTACTTC. Its translation: CASYMTGSYEQYF.

V gene TRBV9 combines with J gene TRBJ2-7, with TRBD2 as a possible D gene (5 bases). This CDR3 is 13 amino acids long. Germline CDR1 is SGDLS and CDR2 is YYNGEE. V was shortened by 7 bases and J by 0 bases, with 11 bases between the two germline ends. This chain's CDR3 is CASGKGSSYEQYF. The DNA of the CDR3 is TGTGCCAGCGGCAAAGGGAGCTCCTACGAGCAGTACTTC.

V and J are TRBV7-9 and TRBJ1-6; D gene uncertain. CDR1 is SEHNR and CDR2 is FQNEAQ in the germline V gene (reference sequence). V lost 8 bases and J lost 0, with 14 bases in between. The CDR3 contains 16 residues. In DNA, the CDR3 is TGTGCCAGCGGCCCTACAACACACTCCTATAATTCACCCCTCCACTTT. Its protein product is CASGPTTHSYNSPLHF.

This clonotype was observed many times. The gene calls are TRBV10-3 and TRBJ2-7, with 10 bases aligning to TRBD2. Trimming removed 4 bases from V and 2 bases from J; junction bases left unmatched: 2. The CDR3 consists of 14 residues. The germline V gene has CDR1 ENHRY and CDR2 SYGVKD. This CDR3 reads CAISGLAGAYEQYF. The DNA for the CDR3 is TGTGCCATCAGTGGGCTAGCGGGAGCCTACGAGCAGTACTTC.

This clonotype was counted only a few times. The V gene is TRBV7-3, the J gene TRBJ2-1; 11 bases fit TRBD2. With V trimmed by 5 bases and J by 7 bases, 7 bases remained unmatched. The CDR3 totals 15 residues. The germline gives CDR1 SGHTA, CDR2 FQGTGA. CDR3 bases: TGTGCCAGCAGCAGTAGCGGGGGGGTTTGGAATGAGCAGTTCTTC. It specifies CASSSSGGVWNEQFF. The complete variable domain, with remaining parts taken from reference TRBV7-3 and TRBJ2-1, reads GAGVSQTPSNKVTEKGKYVELRCDPISGHTALYWYRQSLGQGPEFLIYFQGTGAADDSGLPNDRFFAVRPEGSVSTLKIQRTERGDSAVYLCASSSSGGVWNEQFFGPGTRLTVL.

The chain links TRBV5-1 to TRBJ2-5; D is unclear. CDR3 size: 14 residues. Trimming removed 6 bases from V and 5 bases from J, with 17 bases in between. Germline V gives CDR1 SGHRS, CDR2 YFSETQ. This CDR3 is CASTRALGGETQYF. In DNA, the CDR3 is TGCGCCAGCACCCGGGCTCTCGGTGGGGAGACCCAGTACTTC. Looking up the rest from reference TRBV5-1 and TRBJ2-5 gives the full variable domain: KAGVTQTPRYLIKTRGQQVTLSCSPISGHRSVSWYQQTPGQGLQFLFEYFSETQRNKGNFPGRFSGRQFSNSRSEMNVSTLELGDSALYLCASTRALGGETQYFGPGTRLLVL.

This clonotype has ten or more counts. The V gene is TRBV28, the J gene TRBJ1-4; D not certain. This CDR3 contains 15 residues. CDR1 and CDR2 from the germline V gene are MDHEN and SYDVKM. Deletions cut 3 bases from V and 0 bases from J, with 8 bases between. CDR3 nucleotides: TGTGCCAGCAGTTTTGGGCGGGCAACTAATGAAAAACTGTTTTTT. Its protein is CASSFGRATNEKLFF.

The gene calls are TRBV5-1 and TRBJ2-7, with D hard to call. V lost 0 bases and J lost 3, with 10 bases in between. CDR3 length: 14 residues. Per germline, CDR1 SGHRS and CDR2 YFSETQ. CDR3 sequence (DNA): TGCGCCAGCAGCTTGGGCCCCCAGGTCTACGAGCAGTACTTC. Protein sequence: CASSLGPQVYEQYF.

The CDR3: CASSLYVSTDTQYF. CDR3 DNA: TGTGCCAGCAGCCTGTACGTAAGCACAGATACGCAGTATTTT. V is TRBV9 and J is TRBJ2-3; D is unresolved. There are 14 residues in the CDR3. Germline V gene lookup returns CDR1 SGDLS and CDR2 YYNGEE. The V gene lost 4 bases and the J gene lost 0 bases, with 9 bases spanning the gap.

This clonotype was seen ten or more times. The chain joins TRBV7-3 to TRBJ1-2; D remains ambiguous. This CDR3 is 15 amino acids long. The ends were cut back, 1 base at V and 2 bases at J, with 11 bases in the middle. Germline-derived CDR1 and CDR2 are SGHTA and FQGTGA. CDR3 sequence: CASSLRAGGNYGYTF. The CDR3 DNA is TGTGCCAGCAGCTTAAGGGCGGGAGGGAACTATGGCTACACCTTC.

Ten or more counts support this clonotype. The chain couples TRBV5-1 to TRBJ1-2, with 8 bases aligning to TRBD1. Germline loops: CDR1 SGHRS, CDR2 YFSETQ. This CDR3 spans 16 amino acids. V shed 0 bases and J 2 bases; nucleotides not matched to a gene: 6. DNA for the CDR3: TGCGCCAGCAGCTTGGGGTCAGGGGGCGAAAACTATGGCTACACCTTC. Translated, it gives CASSLGSGGENYGYTF.

The chain uses TRBV4-1 and TRBJ2-7, with D perhaps being TRBD1 or TRBD2 (5 bases each). This CDR3 is built from 18 residues. Germline assignment: CDR1 MGHRA and CDR2 YSYEKL. The V end lost 0 bases, the J end lost 2 bases, and 20 bases lay between the germline ends. The CDR3: CASSQDAPGRSLPYEQYF. DNA for the CDR3: TGCGCCAGCAGCCAAGATGCTCCGGGGCGGAGCCTTCCCTACGAGCAGTACTTC.

This clonotype was seen a few times. The chain links TRBV15 to TRBJ2-1; 9 bases are shared with TRBD1. The CDR3 contains 20 residues. Germline V gene sequence: CDR1 LNHNV, CDR2 YYDKDF (reference sequence). J was trimmed by 0 bases and V by 0 bases; bases with no gene match: 12. CDR3 region: CATSREGDREIWGSYNEQFF. The CDR3 coding sequence is TGTGCCACCAGCAGAGAAGGGGACAGGGAAATTTGGGGCTCCTACAATGAGCAGTTCTTC. The full variable domain, with the rest looked up from reference TRBV15 and TRBJ2-1, is DAMVIQNPRYQVTQFGKPVTLSCSQTLNHNVMYWYQQKSSQAPKLLFHYYDKDFNNEADTPDNFQSRRPNTSFCFLDIRSPGLGDTAMYLCATSREGDREIWGSYNEQFFGPGTRLTVL.

In its sample, this clonotype was seen many times. The CDR3 DNA sequence: TGTGCCAGCAAAGTCAGGGGGGGGTCCCAGGGGGAGACCCAGTACTTC. It is translated as CASKVRGGSQGETQYF. The V gene is TRBV5-5, the J gene TRBJ2-5; D tentatively fits TRBD1 or TRBD2 (7 bases each). Germline loops: CDR1 SGHKS, CDR2 YYEKEE (reference sequence). V dropped 6 bases and J dropped 5 bases, with 23 bases sitting between them. The length of the CDR3 is 16 residues.

This clonotype was seen many times. The genes are TRBV10-3 and TRBJ2-7; weak D call: TRBD2 (7 bases). CDR3 size: 14 residues. Germline CDR1 is ENHRY and CDR2 is SYGVKD. V lost 10 bases and J lost 3, with 19 bases in between. The CDR3 DNA sequence: TGTGCCACTAGGGGGGGGAGGGACTACTACGAGCAGTACTTC. This sequence encodes CATRGGRDYYEQYF.

This clonotype showed up many times. The J gene is TRBJ1-6, the V gene TRBV18; 10 bases map to TRBD1. The CDR3 has 14 amino acids. After removal of 8 bases from V and 10 bases from J, the junction contained 8 bases not matched to a gene. Germline assignment: CDR1 KGHSH and CDR2 LQKENI. CDR3 residues: CASTYGQGDSPLHF. Written as DNA, the CDR3 is TGTGCCAGCACCTATGGACAGGGGGACTCACCCCTCCACTTT.

The rearrangement uses TRBV7-9 and TRBJ1-2, with D possibly matching TRBD1 (5 bases). Trimming cost V 2 bases and J 1 base, with 14 bases left between them. Germline CDR1 and CDR2: SEHNR and FQNEAQ (reference sequence). This CDR3 region has 16 residues. The CDR3 spells CASSLLTAIFNYGYTF. The CDR3 DNA sequence: TGTGCCAGCAGCTTATTGACAGCTATTTTTAACTATGGCTACACCTTC.

This clonotype has a count of ten or more. The chain joins TRBV7-9 to TRBJ1-2; D is uncertain. Germline V CDR1 and CDR2: SEHNR, FQNEAQ (reference sequence). V lost 1 base to trimming and J lost 2 bases, with 8 bases between them. This CDR3 contains 14 residues. The CDR3 region is CASSLETLNYGYTF. As DNA, the CDR3 is TGTGCCAGCAGCTTAGAGACACTCAACTATGGCTACACCTTC.

The sample holds many counts of this clonotype. The chain employs TRBV5-1 and TRBJ1-5; D is unclear. Germline values: CDR1 SGHRS, CDR2 YFSETQ. The CDR3 is 15 residues long. Trimming removed 4 bases from V and 0 bases from J, with 11 bases in between. CDR3 in amino acids: CASSADGDSNQPQHF. The CDR3, as DNA: TGCGCCAGCAGCGCGGACGGGGATAGCAATCAGCCCCAGCATTTT.

This clonotype was picked up many times. The rearrangement uses TRBV28 and TRBJ2-1; TRBD2 matches 9 bases. Per the germline V gene, CDR1 is MDHEN and CDR2 is SYDVKM. This CDR3 contains 14 residues. V shed 8 bases and J 6 bases; nucleotides not matched to a gene: 8. CDR3: CASVLSGGANEQFF. The CDR3 DNA is TGTGCCAGCGTCCTTAGCGGGGGAGCCAATGAGCAGTTCTTC.

A word on this clonotype: The junction does not match germline at one end; this may be a read error. J is TRBJ2-2 and V is TRBV3-1, with 15 bases identical to TRBD2. The CDR3 loop spans 18 amino acids. Per germline, CDR1 LGHDT and CDR2 YNNKEL (reference sequence). CDR3 in amino acids: CASSEGLAGGTNTGGLFF. The CDR3 bases are TGTGCCAGCAGCGAGGGACTAGCGGGGGGCACGAACACCGGGGGGCTGTTTTTT.

V usage is TRBV6-1 and J usage is TRBJ1-1; 7 nucleotides agree with TRBD1. CDR3 size: 12 residues. Germline-derived CDR1 and CDR2 are MNHNS and SASEGT. In DNA form, the CDR3 reads TGTGCTATCCAAAGTAGGGGGCCGGAAGCTTTCTTT. Protein sequence: CAIQSRGPEAFF.

This clonotype has ten or more counts. The gene calls are TRBV6-1 and TRBJ2-1; 8 nucleotides match TRBD1. V was pared by 3 bases and J by 3 bases, with 7 bases of the junction left unmatched. CDR3 size: 16 residues. CDR1 and CDR2 from the germline V gene are MNHNS and SASEGT. The CDR3 DNA follows: TGTGCCAGCAGTGAGCAGGGGGCCTTAAACTACAATGAGCAGTTCTTC. Protein sequence: CASSEQGALNYNEQFF.

This clonotype was observed a handful of times. The rearrangement links TRBV11-2 to TRBJ2-2; 8 bases fit TRBD1. The CDR3 is 16 residues long. The germline gives CDR1 SGHAT, CDR2 FQNNGV. The V segment lost 6 bases and the J segment 6 bases; nucleotides outside the gene matches: 12. The CDR3 DNA is TGTGCCAGCAGAAATGGGGGCAGGGGGCGCGCCGGGGAGCTGTTTTTT. Its protein product is CASRNGGRGRAGELFF.

The chain joins TRBV20-1 to TRBJ2-4; D ambiguous. V was shortened by 0 bases and J by 2 bases, with 8 bases between the two germline ends. Germline-derived CDR1 and CDR2 are DFQATT and SNEGSKA (reference sequence). This CDR3 region has 14 residues. DNA of the CDR3: TGCAGTGCTAGAGATGTCAGTACCAAAAACATTCAGTACTTC. Translation gives CSARDVSTKNIQYF.

With regard to this clonotype: A clone one base away is much larger, so this may be a read error. J is TRBJ1-5 and V is TRBV12-3 or TRBV12-4, with D tentatively TRBD1 (5 bases). The CDR3 has 12 residues. V shed 5 bases and J shed 8 bases, with 10 bases lying between them. This CDR3 reads CASSHQGEPQHF. The DNA of the CDR3 is TGTGCCAGCAGTCACCAGGGTGAGCCCCAGCATTTT.